The entry that follows covers one T cell receptor beta chain sequence. Alongside a J-beta primer mix, a sample-barcoded 5' primer served in a second PCR lasting about 7 to 12 cycles. No fewer than 3 million CDR3-containing paired-end reads came from each sample. TCRdb itself ran the 5' RACE reads through MiXCR, one entry per CDR3 protein. The sample includes fewer than 2 million distinct CDR3 sequences, about two fifths of them seen just once. This entry belongs to a study of blood T cells in healthy people across ages. The CDR3 covers 15 residues. The ends were cut back, 0 bases at V and 3 bases at J, with 11 bases in the middle. Germline-derived CDR1 and CDR2 are SGHRS and YFSETQ.

The J gene is TRBJ2-3, the V gene TRBV5-1; maybe TRBD1 (6 bases). This receptor was taken from a human donor in good health. Sequencing used blood. CDR3 protein: CASSLDAGATDTQYF. Written as DNA, the CDR3 is TGCGCCAGCAGCTTGGATGCAGGGGCGACAGATACGCAGTATTTT.